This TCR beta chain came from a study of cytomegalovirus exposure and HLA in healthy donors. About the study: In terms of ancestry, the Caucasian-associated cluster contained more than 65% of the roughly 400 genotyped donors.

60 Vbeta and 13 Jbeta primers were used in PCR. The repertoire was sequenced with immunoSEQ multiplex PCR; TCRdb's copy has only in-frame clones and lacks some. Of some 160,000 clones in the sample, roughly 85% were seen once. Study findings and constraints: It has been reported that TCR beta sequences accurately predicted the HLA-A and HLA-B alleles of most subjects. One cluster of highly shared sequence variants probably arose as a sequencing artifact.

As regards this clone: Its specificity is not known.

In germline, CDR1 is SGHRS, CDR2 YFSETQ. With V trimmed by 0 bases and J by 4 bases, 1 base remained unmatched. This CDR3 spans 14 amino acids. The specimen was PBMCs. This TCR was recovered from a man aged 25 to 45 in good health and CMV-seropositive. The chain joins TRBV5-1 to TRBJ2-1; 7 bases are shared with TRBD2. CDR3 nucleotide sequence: TGCGCCAGCAGCTTGGCAGCGGGGTACAATGAGCAGTTCTTC. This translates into CASSLAAGYNEQFF. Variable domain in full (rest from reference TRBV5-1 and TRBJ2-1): KAGVTQTPRYLIKTRGQQVTLSCSPISGHRSVSWYQQTPGQGLQFLFEYFSETQRNKGNFPGRFSGRQFSNSRSEMNVSTLELGDSALYLCASSLAAGYNEQFFGPGTRLTVL.